This T cell receptor beta chain was recovered during a study of T cells in women clearing cervical HPV infection. As for the study in general: Only a few women had HLA typing results available.

As concerns this clone: Its antigen is currently unknown.

All participants had a single incident cervical HPV16 infection, and prevalent HPV16 infections were excluded. Overall study findings and caveats: Richness differences could reflect unmeasured T-cell content per sample.

Genomic DNA, averaging approximately 1,100 ng per sample, yielded TCR beta CDR3 via immunoSEQ. Some clones are missing from TCRdb's copy, which holds only in-frame ones; the method was immunoSEQ multiplex PCR. The ten top clones account for about a third, within a sample of tens of thousands of clones. Sequencing was done on a sample of blood buffy coat. The source of this sequence is a woman between 18 and 75 years old with a cervical HPV16 infection that either progressed to CIN3+ or cleared (not recorded which).

The CDR3 sequence: CASSSLGTSGGYNEQFF. Incomplete CDR3 DNA: TGTGCCAGTAGTAGCTTAGGGACTAGCGGGGGTTACAATGAG. This chain joins TRBV19 and TRBJ2-1, with 14 positions matching TRBD2. The missing CDR3 end, 3 residues past where the read stops, is filled in from the germline J gene. Germline V lookup: CDR1 LNHDA, CDR2 SQIVND (reference sequence). The CDR3 extends over 17 amino acids. The V segment lost 4 bases and the J segment 4 bases; nucleotides outside the gene matches: 6.